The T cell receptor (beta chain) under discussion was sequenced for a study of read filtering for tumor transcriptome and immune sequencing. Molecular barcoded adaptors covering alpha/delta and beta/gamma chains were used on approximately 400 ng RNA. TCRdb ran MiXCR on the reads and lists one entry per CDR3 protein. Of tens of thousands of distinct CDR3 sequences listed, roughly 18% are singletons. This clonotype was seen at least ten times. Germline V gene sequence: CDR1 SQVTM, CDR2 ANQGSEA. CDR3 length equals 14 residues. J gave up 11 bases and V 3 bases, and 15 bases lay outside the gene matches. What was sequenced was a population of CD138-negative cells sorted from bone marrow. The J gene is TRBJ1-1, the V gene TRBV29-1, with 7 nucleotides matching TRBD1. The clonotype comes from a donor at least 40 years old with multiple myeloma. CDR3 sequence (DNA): TGCAGCGTTGACCTAGCGGGACAGTCCGGGAATGCTTTCTTT. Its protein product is CSVDLAGQSGNAFF.